The rows below give T cell receptor beta chains drawn from one sample of a study of control samples from healthy donors and cancer patients. Repertoires were generated with immunoSEQ multiplex PCR, while TCRdb's copy carries only in-frame clones and drops some. The top ten clones hold 1.5% to 2% of a sample with about 120,000 clones, over 75% of them seen once. Sequencing was done on a sample of blood. All receptors come from a man younger than 35 in good health. Each CDR3 is given with its conserved first and last residue. Fields, in order: clone size, V gene, J gene, CDR3 protein. The size of a clone is reported for some rows only, either as once, few or many, or as a class for expanded clones.

-	TRBV19	TRBJ1-5	CASTSQTGGNQPQHF
-	TRBV27	TRBJ1-1	CASSFQGKPGYTEAFF
-	TRBV5-1	TRBJ2-5	CASSMAGRQTETQYF
-	TRBV18	TRBJ2-1	CASSPLGTGEYNEQFF
few	TRBV6-5	TRBJ1-1	CATPGQNWDTEAFF
-	TRBV6-2/TRBV6-3	TRBJ2-7	CASSTYPAGGKHEQYF
-	TRBV2	TRBJ2-7	CASSEHPYEQYF
medium-sized	TRBV6-2/TRBV6-3	TRBJ1-2	CASSYQGLQYGYTF
-	TRBV18	TRBJ2-3	CASSPLTLGGTDTQYF
-	TRBV6-5	TRBJ1-1	CASSYSGAVSTEAFF
-	TRBV30	TRBJ2-5	CAWDRDRGRPETQYF
-	TRBV5-1	TRBJ2-5	CASSTGLAGVYQETQYF
-	TRBV15	TRBJ1-2	CATSLGRQGEYGYTF
-	TRBV27	TRBJ2-5	CASSLSRGPRETQYF
-	TRBV9	TRBJ1-3	CASSVRGGYTIYF
-	TRBV6-2/TRBV6-3	TRBJ2-3	CASSRNPLAGGGRTQYF
once	TRBV29-1	TRBJ1-2	CSVEIHEALGYGYTF
-	TRBV28	TRBJ1-2	CASQSNYGYTF
-	TRBV3-1/TRBV3-2	TRBJ2-1	CASSHSGSGYNEQFF
-	TRBV10-3	TRBJ2-3	CAISEQGGLSTDTQYF